Reported below is one T cell receptor (beta chain). The antigen remains unidentified. The use of a sample-barcoded 5' primer and a J-beta primer mix characterized a second PCR of roughly 7 to 11 cycles. A template-switch adaptor with 12 random nucleotides tagged each cDNA molecule. TCRdb re-called the 5' RACE reads through MiXCR, storing one row per CDR3 protein. Here the sample spans some 1.5 million distinct CDR3 sequences, roughly 28% being singletons. These data come from a study of blood T cells in healthy people across ages. Findings of the study overall: Underestimates were what the diversity estimates from one million T cells were considered to be. Long-lived donors had more naive CD4+ cells and higher diversity than aged donors.

V lost 4 bases, J lost 4 bases, and 7 bases stayed unmatched. Germline values: CDR1 SGHRS, CDR2 YFSETQ. There are 14 residues in the CDR3. The people who gave samples were healthy Caucasians from Russia, aged roughly 6 to 100. Sequencing used blood. The chain links TRBV5-1 to TRBJ1-2, with 7 bases fitting TRBD1. The source of this sequence is a woman aged 30 to 39 in good health. Here the CDR3 DNA reads TGCGCCAGCAGCGCCACCGGGACAGTCTATGGCTACACCTTC. Protein sequence: CASSATGTVYGYTF.